Listed here are 27 T cell receptor beta chains from one sample, sequenced in a study of response to subunit inactivated influenza vaccine. TCRdb reanalysed the RT-PCR reads using MiXCR and keeps one entry per CDR3 protein. The sample records about 500,000 distinct CDR3 sequences, under 15% being singletons. The starting material was PBMCs from blood, obtained roughly 46 days after vaccination. Every receptor here comes from a man aged 50 to 60 who received an inactivated influenza vaccine.

This clonotype was seen only a few times. The gene calls are TRBV6-2 or TRBV6-3 and TRBJ2-1; D remains unclear. The CDR3 spans 12 residues. Germline V gene data show CDR1 as MNHEY and CDR2 as SVGEGT. Trimming pared 8 bases from V and 2 bases from J, leaving 7 bases between. For the CDR3, the DNA is TGTGCCAGCGGCAGGACCTACAATGAGCAGTTCTTC. It encodes CASGRTYNEQFF.

This clonotype was picked up many times. V is TRBV5-5 and J is TRBJ2-3, with D perhaps TRBD1 (5 bases). The CDR3 consists of 13 residues. The germline V gene has CDR1 SGHKS and CDR2 YYEKEE (reference sequence). Trimming took 1 base from V and 5 from J, leaving 8 bases between them. This CDR3 is CASSLWGGDTQYF. DNA of the CDR3: TGTGCCAGCAGCTTGTGGGGCGGAGATACGCAGTATTTT. The whole variable domain, remainder taken from reference TRBV5-5 and TRBJ2-3, is DAGVTQSPTHLIKTRGQQVTLRCSPISGHKSVSWYQQVLGQGPQFIFQYYEKEERGRGNFPDRFSARQFPNYSSELNVNALLLGDSALYLCASSLWGGDTQYFGPGTRLTVL.

This clonotype was observed a few times. This chain uses TRBV6-2 or TRBV6-3 with TRBJ2-1; D is undetermined. There are 12 residues in the CDR3. Germline V gene data show CDR1 as MNHEY and CDR2 as SVGEGT. V was trimmed by 2 bases and J by 7 bases, leaving 6 bases between them. The CDR3 loop reads CASSYLWNEQFF. In DNA, the CDR3 is TGTGCCAGCAGTTACCTGTGGAATGAGCAGTTCTTC.

The chain carries TRBV20-1 and TRBJ2-4; 8 nucleotides line up with TRBD1. This CDR3 is built from 13 residues. J lost 6 bases, V lost 6 bases, and 7 bases had no gene match. The germline gives CDR1 DFQATT, CDR2 SNEGSKA (reference sequence). CDR3 in DNA: TGCAGTGCCTACGGACAGGGACTAAACATTCAGTACTTC. As protein: CSAYGQGLNIQYF.

This clonotype was observed at least ten times. CDR3 in amino acids: CASSVAEGVREKLFF. CDR3 bases: TGTGCCAGCAGCGTAGCTGAGGGGGTCCGGGAAAAACTGTTTTTT. The chain has TRBV9 and TRBJ1-4; D perhaps matches TRBD1 (6 bases). V was trimmed by 0 bases and J by 8 bases, leaving 14 bases between them. This CDR3 region has 15 residues. Looked up from germline, CDR1 is SGDLS and CDR2 is YYNGEE.

The table lists this clonotype with a few counts. The chain has TRBV5-1 and TRBJ2-1, with D perhaps given as TRBD1 or TRBD2 (5 bases each). The CDR3 extends over 12 amino acids. Germline V CDR1 and CDR2: SGHRS, YFSETQ. The V end lost 7 bases, the J end lost 7 bases, and 12 bases lay between the germline ends. In DNA, the CDR3 is TGCGCCAGCGAGCGAGGGGCTAATGAGCAGTTCTTC. It encodes CASERGANEQFF. Full variable domain (remainder filled in from reference TRBV5-1 and TRBJ2-1): KAGVTQTPRYLIKTRGQQVTLSCSPISGHRSVSWYQQTPGQGLQFLFEYFSETQRNKGNFPGRFSGRQFSNSRSEMNVSTLELGDSALYLCASERGANEQFFGPGTRLTVL.

The DNA for the CDR3 is TGCAGTGCTAGAGCTCTCAATCCTGAGACCCAGTACTTC. This sequence encodes CSARALNPETQYF. The rearrangement uses TRBV20-1 and TRBJ2-5, with D unclear. The CDR3 totals 13 residues. CDR1 DFQATT and CDR2 SNEGSKA come from the germline V gene (reference sequence). Trimming removed 1 base at V and 5 bases at J, with 11 bases between.

Details on this clonotype: One end of the junction does not line up with germline, which may come from a read error. The CDR3 coding sequence is TGTGCCACCAGCAGAAAGGGACGGTTCTCCAACGAGCAGTACTTC. It specifies CATSRKGRFSNEQYF. This chain uses TRBV15 with TRBJ2-7, with D possibly being TRBD1 or TRBD2 (5 bases each). CDR3 length equals 15 residues. The V gene's germline CDR1 is LNHNV and CDR2 YYDKDF (reference sequence).

The J gene is TRBJ2-7, the V gene TRBV12-3 or TRBV12-4, with a possible D match to TRBD1 (6 bases). CDR3 size: 14 residues. V lost 2 bases and J 5 bases, leaving 13 bases between the germline ends. The CDR3 DNA sequence: TGTGCCAGCAGTTTAACAAACAGGGCCCACGAGCAGTACTTC. Its translation is CASSLTNRAHEQYF.

V usage is TRBV30 and J usage is TRBJ2-3; TRBD1 might be the D (6 bases). The CDR3 contains 14 residues. V was trimmed by 2 bases and J by 1 base, leaving 10 bases between them. Germline CDR1 reads GTSNPN; CDR2 reads SVGIG (reference sequence). CDR3 sequence reads: CAWSRGIRTDTQYF. CDR3 DNA sequence: TGTGCCTGGAGTAGGGGGATACGCACAGATACGCAGTATTTT.

This clonotype has a handful of counts. The rearrangement joins TRBV6-1 to TRBJ2-1, with 10 bases matching TRBD2. The CDR3 has 15 residues. With V trimmed by 6 bases and J by 5 bases, 7 bases remained unmatched. Germline V gene data show CDR1 as MNHNS and CDR2 as SASEGT. This chain's CDR3 is CASRSGTSVNNEQFF. CDR3 nucleotides: TGTGCCAGCAGGTCCGGGACTAGCGTAAACAATGAGCAGTTCTTC.

The chain has TRBV7-2 and TRBJ1-4, with D unresolved. Per germline, CDR1 SGHTA and CDR2 FQGNSA. With 1 base removed from V and 3 bases from J, the gap between germline ends came to 6 bases. This CDR3 has 14 amino acids. The DNA for the CDR3 is TGTGCCAGCAGCTTAGTTCTTGCTAATGAAAAACTGTTTTTT. Amino acid sequence: CASSLVLANEKLFF.

In its sample, this clonotype was seen many times. The rearrangement links TRBV7-2 to TRBJ2-2; 9 positions match TRBD2. Per germline, CDR1 SGHTA and CDR2 FQGNSA. This CDR3 has 15 residues. The V and J ends lost 3 bases and 6 bases, in that order; junction bases with no gene match: 5. CDR3 in DNA: TGTGCCAGCAGCTTCACGACTAGCGGTGCCGGGGAGCTGTTTTTT. It codes for CASSFTTSGAGELFF.

This clonotype was detected a few times. The gene calls are TRBV12-3 or TRBV12-4 and TRBJ2-3; no clear D. This CDR3 contains 14 residues. V was trimmed by 6 bases and J by 1 base, leaving 11 bases between them. CDR3 amino acids: CASSISAGTDTQYF. In DNA form, the CDR3 reads TGTGCCAGCAGCATCAGTGCGGGCACAGATACGCAGTATTTT.

This clonotype was recorded many times. V gene TRBV7-9 combines with J gene TRBJ2-2; TRBD1 matches at 12 bases. CDR1 is SEHNR, CDR2 FQNEAQ, per germline (reference sequence). V lost 5 bases to trimming and J lost 7 bases; unmatched junction nucleotides: 5. This CDR3 has 15 amino acids. CDR3 bases: TGTGCCAGCAGCGGGGGACAGGGGGCGATCGGGGAGCTGTTTTTT. It specifies CASSGGQGAIGELFF.

This clonotype was seen a handful of times. The J gene is TRBJ2-3, the V gene TRBV20-1, with TRBD2 matching 8 bases. V shed 5 bases and J 5 bases; nucleotides not matched to a gene: 12. The CDR3 length is 15 residues. Germline-derived CDR1 and CDR2 are DFQATT and SNEGSKA (reference sequence). The CDR3 sequence: CSAQHREGQGDTQYF. CDR3 sequence (DNA): TGCAGTGCTCAACATCGGGAGGGCCAGGGAGATACGCAGTATTTT.

This clonotype turned up a few times. This sequence joins TRBV6-1 and TRBJ1-1, with D possibly TRBD1 on 5 matching bases. Trimming took 4 bases from V and 10 from J, leaving 16 bases between them. Germline V lookup: CDR1 MNHNS, CDR2 SASEGT. The CDR3 extends over 13 amino acids. The DNA of the CDR3 is TGTGCCAGCAGTGGCGATCGGACCGGGGCAGCTTTCTTT. It codes for CASSGDRTGAAFF.

The V call is TRBV3-1, the J call TRBJ2-3; unclear D gene. V lost 0 bases and J lost 4, with 11 bases in between. Germline CDR1 and CDR2: LGHDT and YNNKEL (reference sequence). This CDR3 has 15 amino acids. The CDR3 DNA reads as TGTGCCAGCAGCCAAGAATTCGCCTGGTCAGATACGCAGTATTTT. Amino acid sequence: CASSQEFAWSDTQYF.

This chain links TRBV28 with TRBJ2-3; the D call may be TRBD1 or TRBD2 (5 bases each). CDR3 size: 15 residues. Germline-derived CDR1 and CDR2 are MDHEN and SYDVKM. V lost 8 bases, J lost 6 bases, and 21 bases lay in between. The chain's CDR3 is CASGEAARGADTQYF. DNA for the CDR3: TGTGCCAGCGGCGAGGCTGCAAGGGGAGCTGATACGCAGTATTTT.

In its sample, this clonotype was seen a few times. The chain couples TRBV6-5 to TRBJ1-2; D ambiguous. V lost 0 bases to trimming and J lost 8 bases, with 10 bases between them. Per germline, CDR1 MNHEY and CDR2 SVGAGI. This CDR3 spans 13 amino acids. CDR3 sequence: CASSYSGSRGYTF. The CDR3 coding sequence is TGTGCCAGCAGTTACTCGGGGTCCAGGGGCTACACCTTC.

The J gene is TRBJ2-1, the V gene TRBV7-8; maybe TRBD1 (6 bases). CDR1 and CDR2 (germline): SGHVS, FQNEAQ. Trimming took off 5 bases at V and 6 bases at J, with 17 bases between the two ends. The CDR3 has 15 residues. The CDR3, as DNA: TGTGCCAGCAGCCCCCCTTCCAGGGGTTCCAATGAGCAGTTCTTC. The encoded protein is CASSPPSRGSNEQFF.

The genes are TRBV11-2 and TRBJ1-3; 10 bases map to TRBD1. Trimming at V came to 7 bases and at J to 4 bases, leaving 16 bases not matched to a gene. CDR3 length equals 18 residues. Per germline, CDR1 SGHAT and CDR2 FQNNGV. The CDR3 coding sequence is TGTGCCAGCACCGTTAACCCCCCGGGACAGGGGTCCGGAAACACCATATATTTT. Its protein is CASTVNPPGQGSGNTIYF. The whole variable domain, remainder taken from reference TRBV11-2 and TRBJ1-3, is EAGVAQSPRYKIIEKRQSVAFWCNPISGHATLYWYQQILGQGPKLLIQFQNNGVVDDSQLPKDRFSAERLKGVDSTLKIQPAKLEDSAVYLCASTVNPPGQGSGNTIYFGEGSWLTVV.

The CDR3, as DNA: TGTGCCAGCAGTTACTCCGCAGGGGAACCCGGGGAGCTGTTTTTT. Encoded protein: CASSYSAGEPGELFF. The chain combines TRBV6-5 with TRBJ2-2; a possible D gene is TRBD1 (6 bases). V was cut by 0 bases and J by 6 bases, with 11 bases left in between. Per germline, CDR1 MNHEY and CDR2 SVGAGI. The CDR3 contains 15 residues.

This clonotype appeared many times. This chain uses TRBV7-2 with TRBJ2-3; D not certain. V gave up 3 bases and J gave up 4 bases, with 8 bases separating them. Germline V lookup: CDR1 SGHTA, CDR2 FQGNSA. The CDR3 runs to 13 residues. CDR3 nucleotide sequence: TGTGCCAGCAGCTTGGGGAACGCAGATACGCAGTATTTT. Translated: CASSLGNADTQYF.

The chain uses TRBV4-1 and TRBJ2-1, with TRBD2 matching over 8 bases. With V trimmed by 0 bases and J by 7 bases, 5 bases remained unmatched. Germline V gene data show CDR1 as MGHRA and CDR2 as YSYEKL. CDR3 length: 15 residues. The CDR3 DNA follows: TGCGCCAGCAGCCAAGATGCGGGAGGTCGGAATGAGCAGTTCTTC. As protein: CASSQDAGGRNEQFF.

The chain has TRBV20-1 and TRBJ2-1; TRBD1 is a possible D gene (6 bases). Per germline, CDR1 DFQATT and CDR2 SNEGSKA (reference sequence). The CDR3 sequence is 17 residues long. Trimming took off 1 base at V and 4 bases at J, with 20 bases between the two ends. The CDR3 loop is CSARVSTITGIYNEQFF. The DNA of the CDR3 is TGCAGTGCTAGAGTTTCGACTATAACAGGGATATACAATGAGCAGTTCTTC.

The chain couples TRBV7-2 to TRBJ2-7; 12 positions match TRBD1. Germline lookup yields CDR1 SGHTA and CDR2 FQGNSA. This CDR3 contains 16 residues. V trimming: 4 bases; J trimming: 13 bases; junction bases outside the gene matches: 17. CDR3 sequence: CASSSGPGQGAQKGYF. The CDR3 region has the DNA TGTGCCAGCAGCTCAGGACCGGGACAGGGGGCTCAGAAGGGTTACTTC.